This T cell receptor beta chain is from a study of blood T cell repertoires in COVID-19. On the study more broadly: COVID-19 samples from acute and convalescent phases originated in the United States, Italy and Spain.

There are 13 residues in the CDR3. With 3 bases removed from V and 6 bases from J, the gap between germline ends came to 13 bases. From germline, CDR1 is SGDLS and CDR2 YYNGEE. Clones were sequenced by immunoSEQ multiplex PCR, and TCRdb holds only the in-frame ones, with some missing. Of about 250,000 clones listed, over 75% are singletons. The clonotype originates from a woman in her fifties or sixties with acute COVID-19. The sequenced sample consisted of PBMCs or T cells enriched from blood (not recorded which). This chain uses TRBV9 with TRBJ2-7; tentatively, D is TRBD1 (5 bases). CDR3 protein: CASSALEGAEQYF. Written as DNA, the CDR3 is TGTGCCAGCAGCGCCCTCGAAGGGGCCGAGCAGTACTTC.